This TCR beta chain was found in a study of T-cell reconstitution after alpha-beta-depleted transplantation in children. TCRbeta library construction was performed incorporating unique molecular identifiers. From the PCR reads, TCRdb called clonotypes with MiXCR, one entry per CDR3 protein. The table records hundreds of thousands of distinct CDR3 sequences, around 13% of them present only once. This clonotype has at least ten counts. The CDR3 consists of 17 residues. The germline gives CDR1 SGHTA, CDR2 FQGNSA. J was trimmed by 0 bases and V by 6 bases; bases with no gene match: 11. The sample was PBMCs from the stem cell graft donor, taken from the stem cell graft. This receptor was identified in a human donor who donated a stem cell graft to a child with combined immunodeficiency. This chain connects TRBV7-2 to TRBJ2-7, with TRBD2 identical over 10 bases. The CDR3 loop is CASSNQREGWSSYEQYF. The CDR3 DNA follows: TGTGCCAGCAGTAACCAGCGGGAGGGATGGAGCTCCTACGAGCAGTACTTC.